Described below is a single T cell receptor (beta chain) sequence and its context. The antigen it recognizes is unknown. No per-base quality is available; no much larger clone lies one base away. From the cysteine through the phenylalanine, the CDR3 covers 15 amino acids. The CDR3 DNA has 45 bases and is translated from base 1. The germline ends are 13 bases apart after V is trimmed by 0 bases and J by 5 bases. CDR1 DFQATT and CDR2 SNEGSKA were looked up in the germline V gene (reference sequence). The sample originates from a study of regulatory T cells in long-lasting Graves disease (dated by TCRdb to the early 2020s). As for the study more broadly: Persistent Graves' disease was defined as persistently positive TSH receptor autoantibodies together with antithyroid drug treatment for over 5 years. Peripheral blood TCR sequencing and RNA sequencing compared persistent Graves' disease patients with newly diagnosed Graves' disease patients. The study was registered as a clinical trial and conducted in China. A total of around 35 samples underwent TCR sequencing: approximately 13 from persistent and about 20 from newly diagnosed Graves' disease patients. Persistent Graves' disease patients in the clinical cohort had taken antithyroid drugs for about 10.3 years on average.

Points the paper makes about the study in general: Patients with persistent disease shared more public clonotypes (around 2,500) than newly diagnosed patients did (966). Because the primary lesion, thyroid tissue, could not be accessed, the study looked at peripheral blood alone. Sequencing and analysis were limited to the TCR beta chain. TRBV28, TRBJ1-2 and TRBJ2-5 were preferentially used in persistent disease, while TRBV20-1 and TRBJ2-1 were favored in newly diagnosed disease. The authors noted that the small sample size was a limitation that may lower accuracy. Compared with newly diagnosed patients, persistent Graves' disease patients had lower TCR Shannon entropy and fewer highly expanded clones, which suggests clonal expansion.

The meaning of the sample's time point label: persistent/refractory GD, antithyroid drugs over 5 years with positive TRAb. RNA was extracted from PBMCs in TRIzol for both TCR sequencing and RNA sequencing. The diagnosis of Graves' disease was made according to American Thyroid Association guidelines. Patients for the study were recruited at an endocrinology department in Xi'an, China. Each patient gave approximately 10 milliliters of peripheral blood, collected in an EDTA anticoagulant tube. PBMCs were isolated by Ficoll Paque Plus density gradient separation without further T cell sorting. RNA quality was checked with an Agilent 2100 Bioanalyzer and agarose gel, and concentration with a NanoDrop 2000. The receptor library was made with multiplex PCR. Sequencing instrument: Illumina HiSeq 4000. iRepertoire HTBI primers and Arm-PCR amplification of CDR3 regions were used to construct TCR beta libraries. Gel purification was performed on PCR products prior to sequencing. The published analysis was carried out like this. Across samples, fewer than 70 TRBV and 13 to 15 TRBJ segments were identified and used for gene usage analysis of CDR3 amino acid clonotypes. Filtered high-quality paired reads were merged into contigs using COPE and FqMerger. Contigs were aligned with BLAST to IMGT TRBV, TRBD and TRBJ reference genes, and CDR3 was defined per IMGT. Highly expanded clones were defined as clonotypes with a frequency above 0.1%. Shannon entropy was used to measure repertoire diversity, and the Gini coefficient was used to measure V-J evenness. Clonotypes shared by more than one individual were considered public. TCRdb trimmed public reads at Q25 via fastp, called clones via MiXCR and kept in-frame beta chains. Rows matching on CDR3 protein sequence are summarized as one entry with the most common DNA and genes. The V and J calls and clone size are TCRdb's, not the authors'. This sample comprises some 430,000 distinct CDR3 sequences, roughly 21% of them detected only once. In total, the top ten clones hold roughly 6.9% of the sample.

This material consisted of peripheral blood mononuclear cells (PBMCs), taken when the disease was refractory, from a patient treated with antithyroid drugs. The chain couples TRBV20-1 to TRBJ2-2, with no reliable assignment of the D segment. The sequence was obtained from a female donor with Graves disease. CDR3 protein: CSARDGGSTTGELFF. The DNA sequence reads TGCAGTGCTAGAGACGGCGGTAGTACGACCGGGGAGCTGTTTTTT.